This T cell receptor beta chain was captured in a study of blood T cell repertoires in COVID-19. Trimming pared 0 bases from V and 6 bases from J, leaving 12 bases between. The CDR3 sequence is 15 residues long. Germline lookup yields CDR1 SGDLS and CDR2 YYNGEE. Assay: immunoSEQ multiplex PCR; the TCRdb copy retains only in-frame clones and omits some. This table holds a few hundred thousand clones, 75% to 85% found once. The sequence derives from a woman aged 80 or over with COVID-19, enrolled during active disease. The chain links TRBV9 to TRBJ1-4; weak D call: TRBD1 (5 bases). What was sequenced was peripheral blood. The CDR3 protein is CASSVAPRRDEKLFF. CDR3 DNA: TGTGCCAGCAGCGTAGCACCCCGCAGGGATGAAAAACTGTTTTTT.